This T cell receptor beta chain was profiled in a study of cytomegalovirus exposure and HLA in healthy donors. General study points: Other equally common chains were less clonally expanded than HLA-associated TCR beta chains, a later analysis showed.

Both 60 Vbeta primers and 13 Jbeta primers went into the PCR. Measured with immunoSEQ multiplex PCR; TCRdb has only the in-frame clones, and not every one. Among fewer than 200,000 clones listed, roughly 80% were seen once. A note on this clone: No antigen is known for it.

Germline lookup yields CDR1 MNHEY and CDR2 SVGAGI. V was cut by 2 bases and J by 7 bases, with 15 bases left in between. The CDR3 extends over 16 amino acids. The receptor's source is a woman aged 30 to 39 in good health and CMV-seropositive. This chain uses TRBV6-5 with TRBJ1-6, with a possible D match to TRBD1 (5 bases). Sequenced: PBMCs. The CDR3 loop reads CASSYRGGSGNSPLHF. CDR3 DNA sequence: TGTGCCAGCAGTTACCGGGGGGGATCGGGAAATTCACCCCTCCACTTT.